This entry describes one T cell receptor beta chain. J lost 0 bases, V lost 11 bases, and 7 bases had no gene match. The CDR3 consists of 15 residues. Germline CDR1 is MDHEN and CDR2 is SYDVKM. The sample originates from a study of blood T cell repertoires in COVID-19. Clones were sequenced by immunoSEQ multiplex PCR, and TCRdb holds only the in-frame ones, with some missing. The table records about 200,000 clones, around nine tenths of them present only once. This TCR was sampled from a woman in her 30s who had been exposed to COVID-19. This chain links TRBV28 with TRBJ2-4; 10 bases match TRBD2. The sequenced sample was PBMCs or T cells enriched from blood (not recorded which). As DNA, the CDR3 is TGTGCCGGGGCTAGCGGGGGACTAGCCAAAAACATTCAGTACTTC. Its translation is CAGASGGLAKNIQYF.